This TCR beta chain was identified in a study of T-cell reconstitution after alpha-beta-depleted transplantation in children. Molecular barcoding with unique molecular identifiers was used for the TCRbeta library. Via MiXCR, TCRdb re-called the PCR reads, giving one row per CDR3 protein. This sample has 200,000 to 250,000 distinct CDR3 sequences, with about 9.2% found just once. J was trimmed by 0 bases and V by 3 bases; bases with no gene match: 1. The CDR3 covers 14 residues. Germline loops: CDR1 SGHTA, CDR2 FQGNSA. This clonotype has at least ten counts. Sequenced here: PBMCs from the stem cell graft donor, sampled from the stem cell graft. The chain uses TRBV7-2 and TRBJ2-7; 8 nucleotides line up with TRBD1. The sequence was obtained from a human donor who donated a stem cell graft to a child with acute lymphoblastic leukemia. CDR3 region: CASSLDRDSYEQYF. CDR3 bases: TGTGCCAGCAGCTTGGACAGGGACTCCTACGAGCAGTACTTC.